This T cell receptor (beta chain) was found in a study of blood T cell repertoires in COVID-19. Looking at the study overall: Samples taken during acute and convalescent COVID-19 were collected in the United States, Italy and Spain.

The table came from immunoSEQ multiplex PCR; TCRdb's copy has only in-frame clones and leaves some out. This repertoire shows some 270,000 clones, about nine tenths found once; its top ten account for less than 2.5%. V dropped 0 bases and J dropped 4 bases, with 18 bases sitting between them. The CDR3 has 17 residues. Germline loops: CDR1 MNHEY, CDR2 SMNVEV (reference sequence). The sequence came from a man aged 45-65 years with acute or convalescent COVID-19. The sequencing sample was made of peripheral blood. This chain links TRBV27 with TRBJ1-2; TRBD1 is a possible D gene (6 bases). CDR3 bases: TGTGCCAGCAGTTTATCCCCTTGGACAGTTACCGTCTATGGCTACACCTTC. Encoded protein: CASSLSPWTVTVYGYTF.